This T cell receptor (beta chain) stems from a study of T cell responses to AZD1222 COVID-19 vaccine. Study observations and caveats: Dominant at 160-218 and 743-854, vaccine-associated CD4 TCRs also spanned spike. Spike-specific TCR breadth and depth grew following two AZD1222 doses.

For this clone: The antigen is undetermined.

The CDR3 runs to 14 residues. CDR1 LNHDA and CDR2 SQIVND come from the germline V gene (reference sequence). The germline V and J ends were trimmed by 3 bases and 0 bases, with 8 bases remaining between them. Repertoires were generated with immunoSEQ multiplex PCR, while TCRdb's copy carries only in-frame clones and drops some. Counted here are over 70,000 clones, 85% occurring once; the ten biggest clones make up roughly 20%. The gene calls are TRBV19 and TRBJ1-2; D is unclear. The sequence came from an adult in good health. The sequenced sample was peripheral blood, obtained on day 0 of AZD1222 vaccination. The CDR3 nucleotides are TGTGCCAGTAGTATCTGGGGAGCTAACTATGGCTACACCTTC. Residues: CASSIWGANYGYTF.